Presented here are 18 T cell receptor beta chains from one specimen sequenced in a study of technical replicates of blood from four donors. Profiling relied on immunoSEQ multiplex PCR, and the TCRdb table lists in-frame clones only, not all of them. The table has 85,000 to 95,000 clones, 90% to 97% seen once; the top ten hold roughly 0.36%. Sequenced material: T cells isolated from PBMCs. Every receptor here comes from a human donor in good health.

V is TRBV13 and J is TRBJ1-5; 7 bases fit TRBD1. CDR1 and CDR2 from the germline V gene are PRHDT and FYEKMQ (reference sequence). Germline trimming cut 0 bases from V and 11 bases from J; bases unmatched to any gene: 4. The length of the CDR3 is 13 residues. CDR3 sequence (DNA): TGTGCCAGCAGCTTAGGGGGACAGCTGGCCCAGCATTTT. Encoded protein: CASSLGGQLAQHF.

V usage is TRBV5-6 and J usage is TRBJ2-7; no clear D. Per the germline V gene, CDR1 is SGHDT and CDR2 is YYEEEE. The CDR3 extends over 14 amino acids. V lost 4 bases to trimming and J lost 2 bases, with 13 bases between them. The CDR3 protein is CASSGWAGPYEQYF. DNA of the CDR3: TGTGCCAGCAGCGGATGGGCAGGCCCCTACGAGCAGTACTTC.

The rearrangement links TRBV19 to TRBJ2-3; D perhaps matches TRBD2 (6 bases). This CDR3 spans 17 amino acids. The V end was cut by 5 bases, the J end by 1 base, with 19 bases between. Per germline, CDR1 LNHDA and CDR2 SQIVND (reference sequence). The CDR3 region is CASSPRLVRTGTDTQYF. CDR3 DNA sequence: TGTGCCAGTAGTCCGAGACTAGTCCGTACTGGCACAGATACGCAGTATTTT.

This sequence joins TRBV9 and TRBJ2-7; 11 nucleotides match TRBD2. The CDR3 length is 15 residues. V gave up 4 bases and J gave up 2 bases; unmatched junction bases: 5. CDR1 SGDLS and CDR2 YYNGEE come from the germline V gene. This CDR3 is CASSTGTSGTYEQYF. CDR3 bases: TGTGCCAGCAGCACCGGGACTAGCGGTACCTACGAGCAGTACTTC.

The CDR3 bases are TGTGCCAGCAGCGCGGGACTGGCCTACAATGAGCAGTTCTTC. This translates into CASSAGLAYNEQFF. V gene TRBV5-6 combines with J gene TRBJ2-1; the D gene is possibly TRBD2 (6 bases). CDR3 size: 14 residues. Trimming removed 4 bases at V and 2 bases at J, with 10 bases between. CDR1 and CDR2 (germline): SGHDT, YYEEEE.

A single count supports this clone. The chain combines TRBV10-3 with TRBJ1-2; D is uncertain. The V end lost 0 bases, the J end lost 7 bases, and 15 bases lay between the germline ends. The length of the CDR3 is 15 residues. CDR1 and CDR2 from the germline V gene are ENHRY and SYGVKD. CDR3 residues: CAISESFKESSGYTF. The CDR3 DNA reads as TGTGCCATCAGTGAGTCGTTTAAAGAGTCTTCTGGCTACACCTTC.

V is TRBV19 and J is TRBJ1-1; weak D call: TRBD1 (5 bases). CDR3 length: 15 amino acids. Trimming pared 3 bases from V and 0 bases from J, leaving 11 bases between. Per the germline V gene, CDR1 is LNHDA and CDR2 is SQIVND (reference sequence). CDR3 in amino acids: CASSIREAMNTEAFF. In nucleotides, the CDR3 is TGTGCCAGTAGTATCAGGGAAGCCATGAACACTGAAGCTTTCTTT.

The V and J genes are TRBV6-5 and TRBJ1-2; D unclear. V dropped 4 bases and J dropped 10 bases, with 19 bases sitting between them. CDR1 and CDR2 (germline): MNHEY, SVGAGI. The CDR3 covers 14 residues. CDR3 protein: CASSSTGSGNSYTF. The CDR3 DNA reads as TGTGCCAGCAGTTCGACTGGATCGGGAAATTCCTACACCTTC.

J is TRBJ1-1 and V is TRBV30, with D possibly matching TRBD1 (6 bases). V was cut by 1 base and J by 8 bases, with 20 bases left in between. The CDR3 covers 15 residues. Germline values: CDR1 GTSNPN, CDR2 SVGIG (reference sequence). The CDR3 sequence is CAWSAWDTRLSEAFF. Written as DNA, the CDR3 is TGTGCCTGGAGTGCTTGGGACACCCGCTTATCAGAAGCTTTCTTT.

The genes are TRBV10-1 and TRBJ2-1, with 10 bases matching TRBD2. Germline assignment: CDR1 WNHNN and CDR2 SYGVQD (reference sequence). The CDR3 spans 14 residues. V gave up 2 bases and J gave up 10 bases; unmatched junction bases: 5. The CDR3 here is CASSESGRAWEQFF. In DNA, the CDR3 is TGCGCCAGCAGTGAGAGCGGGAGGGCCTGGGAGCAGTTCTTC.

This chain connects TRBV5-6 to TRBJ1-1; TRBD1 matches at 8 bases. Germline V gives CDR1 SGHDT, CDR2 YYEEEE. This CDR3 has 13 amino acids. V lost 2 bases and J lost 5; bases outside the gene matches: 2. CDR3 sequence: CASSFTGGTEAFF. DNA for the CDR3: TGTGCCAGCAGCTTCACAGGGGGTACTGAAGCTTTCTTT.

The CDR3 protein is CAWRHNKRETTRELFF. For the CDR3, the DNA is TGTGCCTGGAGGCATAATAAGCGGGAGACGACCAGGGAGCTGTTTTTT. The genes are TRBV30 and TRBJ2-2; 8 positions agree with TRBD2. This CDR3 comprises 16 residues. CDR1 and CDR2 (germline): GTSNPN, SVGIG (reference sequence). The trim removed 3 bases at V and 9 bases at J, leaving 15 bases unmatched.

This clone has just one count. The chain couples TRBV5-1 to TRBJ1-1, with 11 bases fitting TRBD1. With 7 bases clipped from V and 5 bases from J, the junction kept 10 bases outside the gene matches. The CDR3 spans 15 residues. Per germline, CDR1 SGHRS and CDR2 YFSETQ. CDR3 DNA sequence: TGCGCCAGCTCCGGGACAGGGGGTGGGAGGACTGAAGCTTTCTTT. Translation gives CASSGTGGGRTEAFF.

This clone was seen a single time. The V call is TRBV30, the J call TRBJ1-3; tentative D call: TRBD1 (5 bases). The CDR3 length is 15 residues. Germline loops: CDR1 GTSNPN, CDR2 SVGIG (reference sequence). V shed 2 bases and J shed 3 bases, with 14 bases lying between them. CDR3 sequence reads: CAWSTRTGLGNTIYF. In nucleotides, the CDR3 is TGTGCCTGGAGTACCCGAACAGGTCTTGGAAACACCATATATTTT.

V and J are TRBV6-1 and TRBJ2-7, with D possibly TRBD2 on 6 matching bases. The CDR3 covers 15 residues. From germline, CDR1 is MNHNS and CDR2 SASEGT. V gave up 6 bases and J gave up 3 bases, with 18 bases separating them. The CDR3 nucleotides are TGTGCCAGCAGCCCGTTGGGACTGGGGGACTACGAGCAGTACTTC. Translated: CASSPLGLGDYEQYF.

V and J are TRBV9 and TRBJ2-3; maybe TRBD2 (6 bases). From germline, CDR1 is SGDLS and CDR2 YYNGEE. The ends were cut back, 4 bases at V and 3 bases at J, with 21 bases in the middle. The CDR3 runs to 17 residues. CDR3 coding DNA: TGTGCCAGCAGCCTGTTTAGCGGTCCTTCGGATACAGATACGCAGTATTTT. This gives the protein CASSLFSGPSDTDTQYF.

V and J are TRBV4-2 and TRBJ2-1; 10 bases match TRBD2. The CDR3 consists of 15 residues. J lost 6 bases, V lost 0 bases, and 2 bases had no gene match. Germline values: CDR1 LGHNA, CDR2 YNFKEQ. CDR3 in amino acids: CASSQDRTSGNEQFF. In DNA, the CDR3 is TGTGCCAGCAGCCAAGATAGGACTAGCGGCAATGAGCAGTTCTTC.

V gene TRBV7-9 combines with J gene TRBJ1-5; 7 bases map to TRBD1. This CDR3 has 14 residues. With V trimmed by 6 bases and J by 4 bases, 6 bases remained unmatched. Germline V gene lookup returns CDR1 SEHNR and CDR2 FQNEAQ (reference sequence). The CDR3 DNA is TGTGCCAGCAGTCCATTACAGGGGAATCAGCCCCAGCATTTT. It specifies CASSPLQGNQPQHF.